This T cell receptor beta chain was captured by sequencing in a study of T cells in Graves' hyperthyroidism and ophthalmopathy. About the study: Peripheral blood collection took place at initial diagnosis, before any treatment.

There are 19 residues in the CDR3. J gave up 1 base and V 6 bases, and 15 bases lay outside the gene matches. This clonotype occurred many times. Amplified TCR beta CDR3 regions derived from RNA transcripts. The TCR CDR3 was amplified in a first-round RT-PCR using the HTBI primer set. TCRdb used MiXCR to reprocess the multiplex PCR reads, holding one entry per CDR3 protein. The sample records roughly 580,000 distinct CDR3 sequences, about 15% being singletons. The clonotype comes from a woman in her twenties or thirties with Graves' hyperthyroidism that later progressed to Graves' ophthalmopathy. The sequenced sample was blood. This chain joins TRBV12-3 or TRBV12-4 and TRBJ1-5; TRBD1 matches 10 bases. Here the CDR3 reads CASSSLTVTGGISNQPQHF. The DNA of the CDR3 is TGTGCCAGCAGCAGTCTTACGGTGACAGGGGGCATCAGCAATCAGCCCCAGCATTTT.